A selection of T cell receptor beta chains follows, all from one sample in a study of T-cell memory formation after mild COVID-19. TCRdb recomputed calls from the 5' RACE reads with MiXCR, one row per CDR3 protein. The data contain under 110,000 distinct CDR3 sequences, over 15% of them seen just once; the ten biggest clones take up more than 25%. The sequenced material came from PBMCs or a T cell subset sorted from them (not recorded which). The receptors here all came from an adult woman who had mild COVID-19 (a few samples of this study predate the infection). Cell type and time point are not known. Both conserved end residues are part of each CDR3. A D gene is named only where the DNA matches it firmly. The listing skips clone size in some rows; elsewhere it reads once, few, many or a size class.

J gene: TRBJ2-1; CDR3 length: 16; V gene: TRBV4-2; D gene: -; clone size: few; CDR3 protein: CASSQGSDGGYNEQFF; CDR3 DNA: TGTGCCAGCAGCCAAGGGTCCGACGGAGGGTACAATGAGCAGTTCTTC
J gene: TRBJ1-1; CDR3 length: 12; V gene: TRBV12-3/TRBV12-4; D gene: -; clone size: -; CDR3 protein: CASSYGASEAFF; CDR3 DNA: TGTGCCAGCAGTTACGGGGCCTCTGAAGCTTTCTTT
J gene: TRBJ2-5; CDR3 length: 13; V gene: TRBV20-1; D gene: TRBD1; clone size: few; CDR3 protein: CSAREQGIETQYF; CDR3 DNA: TGCAGTGCTAGAGAACAGGGGATAGAGACCCAGTACTTC
J gene: TRBJ1-1; CDR3 length: 14; V gene: TRBV7-9; D gene: TRBD1; clone size: -; CDR3 protein: CATDLGTGNFEAFF; CDR3 DNA: TGTGCCACCGACCTCGGGACAGGTAACTTCGAAGCTTTCTTT
J gene: TRBJ1-5; CDR3 length: 14; V gene: TRBV4-2; D gene: -; clone size: -; CDR3 protein: CASSQDASNQPQHF; CDR3 DNA: TGTGCCAGCAGCCAAGATGCCAGCAATCAGCCCCAGCATTTT
J gene: TRBJ2-1; CDR3 length: 15; V gene: TRBV6-2/TRBV6-3; D gene: TRBD2; clone size: few; CDR3 protein: CASSELAGGHNEQFF; CDR3 DNA: TGTGCCAGCAGTGAACTAGCGGGAGGGCACAATGAGCAGTTCTTC
J gene: TRBJ2-5; CDR3 length: 17; V gene: TRBV20-1; D gene: -; clone size: few; CDR3 protein: CSARDLWREQNQETQYF; CDR3 DNA: TGCAGTGCTAGAGATCTTTGGAGGGAACAGAACCAAGAGACCCAGTACTTC
J gene: TRBJ2-1; CDR3 length: 12; V gene: TRBV6-2/TRBV6-3; D gene: -; clone size: -; CDR3 protein: CASRQVYNEQFF; CDR3 DNA: TGTGCCAGCCGTCAGGTCTACAATGAGCAGTTCTTC
J gene: TRBJ2-7; CDR3 length: 10; V gene: TRBV6-2/TRBV6-3; D gene: -; clone size: -; CDR3 protein: CASAGYEQYF; CDR3 DNA: TGTGCCAGCGCCGGGTACGAGCAGTACTTC
J gene: TRBJ2-2; CDR3 length: 13; V gene: TRBV4-1; D gene: -; clone size: -; CDR3 protein: CASSQGASGELFF; CDR3 DNA: TGCGCCAGCAGCCAAGGAGCGAGCGGGGAGCTGTTTTTT
J gene: TRBJ2-3; CDR3 length: 15; V gene: TRBV4-1; D gene: -; clone size: -; CDR3 protein: CASSLGAGYTDTQYF; CDR3 DNA: TGCGCCAGCAGCCTGGGGGCGGGGTACACAGATACGCAGTATTTT
J gene: TRBJ2-1; CDR3 length: 14; V gene: TRBV12-3/TRBV12-4; D gene: TRBD2; clone size: many; CDR3 protein: CASGSGGRANEQFF; CDR3 DNA: TGTGCCAGCGGTTCGGGCGGGAGAGCCAATGAGCAGTTCTTC
J gene: TRBJ2-7; CDR3 length: 13; V gene: TRBV27; D gene: TRBD1; clone size: few; CDR3 protein: CASSFPTGGEQYF; CDR3 DNA: TGTGCCAGCAGTTTTCCGACAGGGGGGGAGCAGTACTTC
J gene: TRBJ2-1; CDR3 length: 16; V gene: TRBV6-6; D gene: -; clone size: few; CDR3 protein: CASSYSSLPAYNEQFF; CDR3 DNA: TGTGCCAGCAGTTACTCGAGTCTTCCAGCCTACAATGAGCAGTTCTTC
J gene: TRBJ1-4; CDR3 length: 15; V gene: TRBV9; D gene: TRBD1; clone size: -; CDR3 protein: CASSVDRDGNEKLFF; CDR3 DNA: TGTGCCAGCAGCGTCGACAGGGATGGAAATGAAAAACTGTTTTTT
J gene: TRBJ1-2; CDR3 length: 15; V gene: TRBV7-8; D gene: TRBD1; clone size: -; CDR3 protein: CASSPGTGEVGGYTF; CDR3 DNA: TGTGCCAGCAGCCCAGGGACAGGAGAAGTTGGGGGCTACACCTTC
J gene: TRBJ2-7; CDR3 length: 14; V gene: TRBV27; D gene: -; clone size: few; CDR3 protein: CASTLRGGTYEQYF; CDR3 DNA: TGTGCCAGCACCTTACGAGGGGGGACCTACGAGCAGTACTTC
J gene: TRBJ2-7; CDR3 length: 13; V gene: TRBV5-6; D gene: -; clone size: few; CDR3 protein: CASSPWEAIEQYF; CDR3 DNA: TGTGCCAGCAGCCCGTGGGAGGCCATCGAGCAGTACTTC
J gene: TRBJ2-7; CDR3 length: 15; V gene: TRBV27; D gene: TRBD2; clone size: few; CDR3 protein: CASTPLGLAGDEQYF; CDR3 DNA: TGTGCCAGCACCCCCTTGGGGCTAGCGGGAGACGAGCAGTACTTC
J gene: TRBJ1-1; CDR3 length: 14; V gene: TRBV5-8; D gene: -; clone size: -; CDR3 protein: CATRTGSPNTEAFF; CDR3 DNA: TGTGCCACCAGGACGGGTAGCCCGAACACTGAAGCTTTCTTT
J gene: TRBJ1-1; CDR3 length: 15; V gene: TRBV7-2; D gene: -; clone size: few; CDR3 protein: CASTSPSYTNTEAFF; CDR3 DNA: TGTGCCAGCACCTCCCCCTCTTACACGAACACTGAAGCTTTCTTT
J gene: TRBJ1-2; CDR3 length: 12; V gene: TRBV7-6; D gene: TRBD1; clone size: few; CDR3 protein: CASSSATGGYTF; CDR3 DNA: TGTGCCAGCAGCTCCGCGACAGGGGGCTACACCTTC
J gene: TRBJ1-2; CDR3 length: 14; V gene: TRBV2; D gene: -; clone size: few; CDR3 protein: CASSVAREVYGYTF; CDR3 DNA: TGTGCCAGCAGTGTCGCGAGGGAAGTCTATGGCTACACCTTC
J gene: TRBJ1-2; CDR3 length: 13; V gene: TRBV20-1; D gene: -; clone size: -; CDR3 protein: CSAREGAGYGYTF; CDR3 DNA: TGCAGTGCTAGAGAAGGGGCAGGCTATGGCTACACCTTC
J gene: TRBJ1-2; CDR3 length: 13; V gene: TRBV3-1; D gene: -; clone size: few; CDR3 protein: CASSPWDLYGYTF; CDR3 DNA: TGTGCCAGCAGCCCTTGGGATCTCTATGGCTACACCTTC
J gene: TRBJ2-1; CDR3 length: 15; V gene: TRBV30; D gene: TRBD2; clone size: -; CDR3 protein: CAWITAGGPYNEQFF; CDR3 DNA: TGTGCCTGGATTACAGCGGGAGGACCATACAATGAGCAGTTCTTC
J gene: TRBJ2-3; CDR3 length: 16; V gene: TRBV7-9; D gene: -; clone size: many; CDR3 protein: CASSSTWAGPTDTQYF; CDR3 DNA: TGTGCCAGCAGTTCTACCTGGGCGGGACCCACAGATACGCAGTATTTT
J gene: TRBJ1-1; CDR3 length: 15; V gene: TRBV12-3/TRBV12-4; D gene: -; clone size: few; CDR3 protein: CASSPVGGGGTEAFF; CDR3 DNA: TGTGCCAGCAGTCCCGTCGGGGGAGGGGGCACTGAAGCTTTCTTT
J gene: TRBJ2-7; CDR3 length: 16; V gene: TRBV29-1; D gene: -; clone size: few; CDR3 protein: CSVEEESSDNIDEQYF; CDR3 DNA: TGCAGCGTTGAAGAGGAATCAAGCGACAATATTGACGAGCAGTACTTC
J gene: TRBJ1-1; CDR3 length: 16; V gene: TRBV27; D gene: TRBD1; clone size: -; CDR3 protein: CASSRDRGLYSGEAFF; CDR3 DNA: TGTGCCAGCAGCCGGGACAGGGGGCTTTATTCGGGTGAAGCTTTCTTT
J gene: TRBJ2-5; CDR3 length: 12; V gene: TRBV5-4; D gene: -; clone size: few; CDR3 protein: CASRDKQETQYF; CDR3 DNA: TGTGCCAGCCGGGACAAACAAGAGACCCAGTACTTC
J gene: TRBJ2-5; CDR3 length: 13; V gene: TRBV12-3/TRBV12-4; D gene: TRBD2; clone size: -; CDR3 protein: CASRGLVTETQYF; CDR3 DNA: TGTGCCAGCAGGGGACTAGTCACGGAGACCCAGTACTTC
J gene: TRBJ2-1; CDR3 length: 14; V gene: TRBV29-1; D gene: TRBD2; clone size: -; CDR3 protein: CSVEGLATYNEQFF; CDR3 DNA: TGCAGCGTTGAAGGACTAGCGACCTACAATGAGCAGTTCTTC
J gene: TRBJ2-7; CDR3 length: 16; V gene: TRBV20-1; D gene: TRBD2; clone size: once; CDR3 protein: CSAGGLAEKLTYEQYF; CDR3 DNA: TGCAGTGCTGGGGGACTAGCGGAAAAACTTACCTACGAGCAGTACTTC
J gene: TRBJ2-7; CDR3 length: 13; V gene: TRBV2; D gene: TRBD1; clone size: few; CDR3 protein: CASFSGTVYEQYF; CDR3 DNA: TGTGCCAGCTTTTCCGGGACAGTCTACGAGCAGTACTTC
J gene: TRBJ1-2; CDR3 length: 16; V gene: TRBV30; D gene: -; clone size: few; CDR3 protein: CAWSSFSDKYNYGYTF; CDR3 DNA: TGTGCCTGGAGTTCCTTTTCTGACAAGTACAACTATGGCTACACCTTC
J gene: TRBJ2-3; CDR3 length: 16; V gene: TRBV5-4; D gene: TRBD1; clone size: many; CDR3 protein: CASSQGTAQPTDTQYF; CDR3 DNA: TGTGCCAGCAGCCAAGGGACAGCCCAACCCACAGATACGCAGTATTTT
J gene: TRBJ2-2; CDR3 length: 14; V gene: TRBV29-1; D gene: TRBD1; clone size: -; CDR3 protein: CSALRDSYTGELFF; CDR3 DNA: TGCAGCGCCCTCCGGGACAGCTACACCGGGGAGCTGTTTTTT
J gene: TRBJ2-3; CDR3 length: 16; V gene: TRBV7-6; D gene: TRBD2; clone size: many; CDR3 protein: CASSPLAGSYTDTQYF; CDR3 DNA: TGTGCCAGCAGCCCCCTAGCGGGGAGTTACACAGATACGCAGTATTTT
J gene: TRBJ2-5; CDR3 length: 12; V gene: TRBV15; D gene: -; clone size: -; CDR3 protein: CATSEGIETQYF; CDR3 DNA: TGTGCCACCAGCGAGGGGATAGAGACCCAGTACTTC
J gene: TRBJ2-7; CDR3 length: 13; V gene: TRBV20-1; D gene: -; clone size: few; CDR3 protein: CSAREFSGYEQYF; CDR3 DNA: TGCAGTGCTAGAGAATTTTCCGGCTACGAGCAGTACTTC
J gene: TRBJ2-1; CDR3 length: 16; V gene: TRBV12-3/TRBV12-4; D gene: TRBD2; clone size: once; CDR3 protein: CASSSGLAGSYNEQFF; CDR3 DNA: TGTGCCAGCAGCTCCGGACTAGCGGGGAGTTACAATGAGCAGTTCTTC
J gene: TRBJ2-1; CDR3 length: 18; V gene: TRBV12-5; D gene: TRBD2; clone size: few; CDR3 protein: CASGALGLAGRNPNEQFF; CDR3 DNA: TGTGCTAGTGGAGCTCTCGGACTAGCGGGACGGAATCCAAATGAGCAGTTCTTC
J gene: TRBJ2-7; CDR3 length: 16; V gene: TRBV5-1; D gene: -; clone size: -; CDR3 protein: CASSLAGTGHSYEQYF; CDR3 DNA: TGCGCCAGCAGCTTGGCCGGTACAGGGCACTCCTACGAGCAGTACTTC
J gene: TRBJ2-3; CDR3 length: 15; V gene: TRBV3-1; D gene: -; clone size: -; CDR3 protein: CASSHAGASTDTQYF; CDR3 DNA: TGTGCCAGCAGTCACGCAGGAGCTAGCACAGATACGCAGTATTTT
J gene: TRBJ2-2; CDR3 length: 15; V gene: TRBV20-1; D gene: TRBD1; clone size: -; CDR3 protein: CSASPRDRATGELFF; CDR3 DNA: TGCAGTGCTAGTCCACGGGACAGAGCCACCGGGGAGCTGTTTTTT
J gene: TRBJ2-1; CDR3 length: 13; V gene: TRBV4-2; D gene: -; clone size: -; CDR3 protein: CASSKGQYNEQFF; CDR3 DNA: TGTGCCAGCAGCAAAGGGCAATACAATGAGCAGTTCTTC
J gene: TRBJ1-2; CDR3 length: 15; V gene: TRBV9; D gene: TRBD1; clone size: few; CDR3 protein: CASSVGQGVDYGYTF; CDR3 DNA: TGTGCCAGCAGCGTGGGACAGGGTGTTGACTATGGCTACACCTTC
J gene: TRBJ1-5; CDR3 length: 12; V gene: TRBV9; D gene: -; clone size: few; CDR3 protein: CASSSGSQPQHF; CDR3 DNA: TGTGCCAGCAGCTCGGGGAGTCAGCCCCAGCATTTT
J gene: TRBJ2-1; CDR3 length: 15; V gene: TRBV5-1; D gene: TRBD2; clone size: few; CDR3 protein: CASSRPSGNWDEQFF; CDR3 DNA: TGCGCCAGCAGCCGTCCTAGCGGGAATTGGGATGAGCAGTTCTTC
J gene: TRBJ2-3; CDR3 length: 17; V gene: TRBV29-1; D gene: -; clone size: -; CDR3 protein: CSVEDRSRDVSTDTQYF; CDR3 DNA: TGCAGCGTTGAAGATCGTTCTAGGGATGTTAGTACAGATACGCAGTATTTT
J gene: TRBJ2-7; CDR3 length: 13; V gene: TRBV5-6; D gene: -; clone size: -; CDR3 protein: CASSLDSEGGLIF; CDR3 DNA: TGTGCCAGCAGCTTGGACTCCGAGGGAGGCCTCATCTTC
J gene: TRBJ2-3; CDR3 length: 12; V gene: TRBV3-1; D gene: -; clone size: -; CDR3 protein: CASRSGTDTQYF; CDR3 DNA: TGTGCCAGCAGGTCCGGCACAGATACGCAGTATTTT
J gene: TRBJ2-3; CDR3 length: 19; V gene: TRBV19; D gene: TRBD1; clone size: -; CDR3 protein: CASSIDGTGGLSSTDTQYF; CDR3 DNA: TGTGCCAGTAGTATAGACGGGACAGGGGGACTGTCAAGCACAGATACGCAGTATTTT
J gene: TRBJ1-1; CDR3 length: 15; V gene: TRBV12-3/TRBV12-4; D gene: -; clone size: few; CDR3 protein: CASSLGYDMNTEAFF; CDR3 DNA: TGTGCCAGCAGTTTAGGTTATGACATGAACACTGAAGCTTTCTTT